This entry lists 20 T cell receptor beta chains sequenced from one sample in a study of cytomegalovirus exposure and HLA in healthy donors. Researchers ran the PCR with 60 Vbeta and 13 Jbeta primers. The method was immunoSEQ multiplex PCR; TCRdb's version includes in-frame clones alone and lacks a portion of them. This table has 150,000 to 250,000 clones, around 80% appearing once. Sequencing was done on a sample of PBMCs. Receptor source: a woman aged 25 to 45 in good health and CMV-seropositive.

V and J are TRBV11-2 and TRBJ2-7, with a tentative D call TRBD2 (5 bases). The germline V gene encodes CDR1 SGHAT and CDR2 FQNNGV. V was cut by 1 base and J by 0 bases, with 10 bases left in between. The length of the CDR3 is 15 residues. The CDR3 region has the DNA TGTGCCAGCAGCTTAGGAGTGGGGAGCTCCTACGAGCAGTACTTC. It codes for CASSLGVGSSYEQYF.

The chain links TRBV5-8 to TRBJ1-2; D possibly corresponds to TRBD1 (5 bases). V gave up 4 bases and J gave up 5 bases, with 12 bases separating them. This CDR3 contains 13 residues. CDR1 and CDR2 (germline): SGHTS, YDEGEE. The CDR3 loop is CASSVDRFYGYTF. CDR3 DNA sequence: TGTGCCAGCAGCGTTGACAGATTTTATGGCTACACCTTC. Based on the CDR3 plus reference TRBV5-8 and TRBJ1-2, the full variable domain is EAGVTQSPTHLIKTRGQQATLRCSPISGHTSVYWYQQALGLGLQFLLWYDEGEERNRGNFPPRFSGRQFPNYSSELNVNALELEDSALYLCASSVDRFYGYTFGSGTRLTVV.

The chain links TRBV10-3 to TRBJ1-2; tentative D call: TRBD1 (6 bases). Germline assignment: CDR1 ENHRY and CDR2 SYGVKD. Trimming shortened V by 2 bases and J by 2 bases, and 18 bases separated the two germline ends. The CDR3 runs to 17 residues. The CDR3 sequence is CAISEAPGHAKNYGYTF. DNA of the CDR3: TGTGCCATCAGTGAGGCCCCGGGACACGCTAAGAACTATGGCTACACCTTC.

The V call is TRBV7-9, the J call TRBJ1-1; the D is unclear. Per the germline V gene, CDR1 is SEHNR and CDR2 is FQNEAQ (reference sequence). Trimming pared 4 bases from V and 1 base from J, leaving 7 bases between. The CDR3 totals 13 residues. CDR3 loop: CASSSSKNTEAFF. In nucleotides, the CDR3 is TGTGCCAGCAGCTCCAGTAAGAACACTGAAGCTTTCTTT.

V gene TRBV7-9 combines with J gene TRBJ2-2, with 11 bases that match TRBD2. V was pared by 5 bases and J by 5 bases, with 16 bases of the junction left unmatched. CDR1 is SEHNR, CDR2 FQNEAQ, per germline (reference sequence). The CDR3 is 19 amino acids. The DNA of the CDR3 is TGTGCCAGCAGCCCAATACCCCGGGAGCTAGCGGGAGGAACCGGGGAGCTGTTTTTT. Protein product: CASSPIPRELAGGTGELFF. The complete variable domain, with remaining parts taken from reference TRBV7-9 and TRBJ2-2, reads DTGVSQNPRHKITKRGQNVTFRCDPISEHNRLYWYRQTLGQGPEFLTYFQNEAQLEKSRLLSDRFSAERPKGSFSTLEIQRTEQGDSAMYLCASSPIPRELAGGTGELFFGEGSRLTVL.

The J gene is TRBJ2-2, the V gene TRBV25-1; possible D gene TRBD2, 5 bases. Germline V gene sequence: CDR1 MGHDK, CDR2 SYGVNS. This CDR3 region has 14 residues. V lost 4 bases to trimming and J lost 6 bases, with 12 bases between them. The CDR3 DNA is TGTGCCAGCAGTGTCACCGACGGGGCCGGGGAGCTGTTTTTT. Amino acids: CASSVTDGAGELFF. Drawing the rest from reference TRBV25-1 and TRBJ2-2, the complete variable domain is EADIYQTPRYLVIGTGKKITLECSQTMGHDKMYWYQQDPGMELHLIHYSYGVNSTEKGDLSSESTVSRIRTEHFPLTLESARPSHTSQYLCASSVTDGAGELFFGEGSRLTVL.

The rearrangement links TRBV10-3 to TRBJ2-2, with 8 positions matching TRBD2. The CDR3 has 16 amino acids. V shed 1 base and J 4 bases; nucleotides not matched to a gene: 5. Germline CDR1 reads ENHRY; CDR2 reads SYGVKD. The CDR3 bases are TGTGCCATCAGTGAGTGGACTAGCTCCTCCACCGGGGAGCTGTTTTTT. Encoded protein: CAISEWTSSSTGELFF.

This sequence joins TRBV9 and TRBJ1-1; D ambiguous. CDR3 size: 15 residues. CDR1 and CDR2 from the germline V gene are SGDLS and YYNGEE. Trimming removed 4 bases from V and 5 bases from J, with 18 bases in between. The CDR3 is CASSPLDVLLTEAFF. The CDR3 nucleotides are TGTGCCAGCAGCCCGTTAGATGTGCTGTTGACTGAAGCTTTCTTT.

The chain recombines TRBV9 with TRBJ2-2; D is possibly TRBD1 (5 bases). The CDR3 contains 19 residues. Germline V lookup: CDR1 SGDLS, CDR2 YYNGEE. The ends were cut back, 0 bases at V and 2 bases at J, with 20 bases in the middle. This CDR3 reads CASSVAAYLIDRNTGELFF. CDR3 DNA: TGTGCCAGCAGCGTAGCGGCCTATCTGATCGACAGAAACACCGGGGAGCTGTTTTTT.

This chain uses TRBV6-6 with TRBJ2-3; 8 nucleotides align to TRBD1. The CDR3 extends over 14 amino acids. Germline-derived CDR1 and CDR2 are MNHNY and SVGAGI (reference sequence). The V gene end was trimmed by 2 bases and the J gene end by 6 bases; junction bases not matched to a gene: 4. The CDR3: CASSYPDRGDTQYF. The CDR3 DNA reads as TGTGCCAGCAGTTACCCAGACAGGGGCGATACGCAGTATTTT.

The chain recombines TRBV18 with TRBJ1-1; 7 bases fit TRBD1. Trimming took 0 bases from V and 0 from J; bases not matched to a gene: 7. Germline CDR1 KGHSH, CDR2 LQKENI. This CDR3 contains 17 residues. The CDR3 coding sequence is TGTGCCAGCTCACCACCTCCGACAGGGTACATGAACACTGAAGCTTTCTTT. Protein: CASSPPPTGYMNTEAFF.

J is TRBJ1-5 and V is TRBV21-1; the DNA was not used to check the table's D call, TRBD1. TRBV21-1 is marked as a pseudogene. The CDR3 consists of 18 residues. In nucleotides, the CDR3 is TGTGCCAGCAGCCCCCGAGCTGACAGGGCATATAGCAATCAGCCCCAGCATTTT. This codes for CASSPRADRAYSNQPQHF.

The V and J genes are TRBV10-1 and TRBJ2-2; a weak D match, TRBD2 (6 bases). Deletions cut 10 bases from V and 6 bases from J, with 15 bases between. The CDR3 has 13 amino acids. CDR1 is WNHNN, CDR2 SYGVQD, per germline (reference sequence). This CDR3 is CATRREDAGELFF. The CDR3 DNA follows: TGCGCCACCCGGAGGGAAGATGCCGGGGAGCTGTTTTTT.

As regards this clone: Other DNA sequences in the sample encode the same CDR3. The V call is TRBV9, the J call TRBJ2-1, with D maybe TRBD1 (5 bases). CDR3 length equals 14 residues. The V end was cut by 4 bases, the J end by 1 base, with 9 bases between. From germline, CDR1 is SGDLS and CDR2 YYNGEE. DNA of the CDR3: TGTGCCAGCAGCAGGGCAGGGTCCTACAATGAGCAGTTCTTC. Translation gives CASSRAGSYNEQFF.

This clone was observed a few times. The rearrangement uses TRBV15 and TRBJ1-5; the D gene is possibly TRBD1 (5 bases). V dropped 2 bases and J dropped 2 bases, with 13 bases sitting between them. Germline V gene sequence: CDR1 LNHNV, CDR2 YYDKDF (reference sequence). This CDR3 region has 16 residues. CDR3 loop: CATSRTGTRGNQPQHF. The CDR3 DNA sequence: TGTGCCACCAGCAGAACCGGGACTAGGGGCAATCAGCCCCAGCATTTT.

This rearrangement joins TRBV2 to TRBJ1-2, with TRBD1 matching over 9 bases. The germline gives CDR1 SNHLY, CDR2 FYNNEI. V lost 5 bases to trimming and J lost 8 bases; unmatched junction nucleotides: 12. The CDR3 consists of 15 residues. The CDR3 loop reads CASSPGTGPREGYTF. CDR3 DNA sequence: TGTGCCAGCAGTCCCGGGACAGGGCCCCGAGAGGGCTACACCTTC. The entire variable domain, with the rest obtained from reference TRBV2 and TRBJ1-2, is as follows: EPEVTQTPSHQVTQMGQEVILRCVPISNHLYFYWYRQILGQKVEFLVSFYNNEISEKSEIFDDQFSVERPDGSNFTLKIRSTKLEDSAMYFCASSPGTGPREGYTFGSGTRLTVV.

The chain employs TRBV7-9 and TRBJ1-4; 9 bases align to TRBD1. The CDR3 sequence is 14 residues long. Germline assignment: CDR1 SEHNR and CDR2 FQNEAQ (reference sequence). With V trimmed by 2 bases and J by 7 bases, 2 bases remained unmatched. The CDR3 DNA reads as TGTGCCAGCAGCTTAACGACAGGGGGTGAAAAACTGTTTTTT. As protein: CASSLTTGGEKLFF.

The genes are TRBV7-2 and TRBJ1-2; D call uncertain. The CDR3 extends over 15 amino acids. Trimming took off 6 bases at V and 4 bases at J, with 18 bases between the two ends. The V gene's germline CDR1 is SGHTA and CDR2 FQGNSA. The DNA for the CDR3 is TGTGCCAGCAGACAGTACAGCCCTATGGGCTATGGCTACACCTTC. Protein product: CASRQYSPMGYGYTF.

This clone was seen more than once but under ten times. The chain recombines TRBV7-6 with TRBJ2-7; 15 bases fit TRBD2. V was pared by 5 bases and J by 3 bases, with 8 bases of the junction left unmatched. The V gene's germline CDR1 is SGHVS and CDR2 FNYEAQ. This CDR3 is built from 17 residues. The CDR3 nucleotides are TGTGCCAGCAGCACAAACCTGGGACTAGCGGGGGGCTACGAGCAGTACTTC. Amino acid sequence: CASSTNLGLAGGYEQYF.

V is TRBV5-1 and J is TRBJ2-1; 11 bases are a match to TRBD2. This CDR3 is 16 amino acids long. V lost 3 bases to trimming and J lost 4 bases; unmatched junction nucleotides: 6. Germline assignment: CDR1 SGHRS and CDR2 YFSETQ. The CDR3 DNA sequence: TGCGCCAGCAGCTCCCGTAGCGGGGGGGAATACAATGAGCAGTTCTTC. Translated: CASSSRSGGEYNEQFF.